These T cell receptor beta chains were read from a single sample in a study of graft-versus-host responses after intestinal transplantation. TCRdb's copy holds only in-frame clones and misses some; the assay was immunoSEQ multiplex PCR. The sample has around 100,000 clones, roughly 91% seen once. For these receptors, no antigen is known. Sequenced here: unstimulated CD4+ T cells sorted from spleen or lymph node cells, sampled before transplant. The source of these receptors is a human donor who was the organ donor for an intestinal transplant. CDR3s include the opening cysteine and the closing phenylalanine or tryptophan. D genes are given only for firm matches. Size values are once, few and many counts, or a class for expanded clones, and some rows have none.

CASSRGPRRPLKEAFF | TGTGCCAGCAGCCGAGGCCCCCGGCGCCCGCTAAAAGAAGCTTTCTTT | TRBJ1-1 | NA | TRBV4-2 | 16 | NA
CASSLTGGKEKLFF | TGTGCCAGCAGCTTAACAGGGGGCAAGGAAAAACTGTTTTTT | TRBJ1-4 | TRBD1 | TRBV7-2 | 14 | NA
CASSIALANTEAFF | TGTGCCAGTAGTATCGCCCTAGCGAACACTGAAGCTTTCTTT | TRBJ1-1 | NA | TRBV19 | 14 | few
CASRPTGNYGYTF | TGTGCCAGCAGACCCACAGGGAACTATGGCTACACCTTC | TRBJ1-2 | NA | TRBV6-5 | 13 | NA
CASSRLRQGSLYEQYF | TGTGCCAGCAGCCGCCTCCGACAGGGGAGTCTTTACGAGCAGTACTTC | TRBJ2-7 | TRBD1 | TRBV4-2 | 16 | NA
CASSLATSPSYEQYF | TGTGCCAGTAGTCTGGCAACCTCCCCCTCCTACGAGCAGTACTTC | TRBJ2-7 | NA | TRBV19 | 15 | NA
CASSLGQNYEQYF | TGCGCCAGCAGCTTGGGGCAAAACTACGAGCAGTACTTC | TRBJ2-7 | NA | TRBV5-1 | 13 | NA
CASSPPTGADYGYTF | TGTGCCAGCTCACCACCAACAGGGGCGGACTATGGCTACACCTTC | TRBJ1-2 | TRBD1 | TRBV18 | 15 | NA
CASSISRGEKLFF | TGTGCCAGTAGTATCTCCAGGGGCGAAAAACTGTTTTTT | TRBJ1-4 | NA | TRBV19 | 13 | NA
CASSHGTGRGTGELFF | TGCGCCAGCAGCCACGGGACAGGGCGGGGCACCGGGGAGCTGTTTTTT | TRBJ2-2 | TRBD1 | TRBV4-3 | 16 | NA
CASSPGGAGLPYEQYF | TGTGCCAGCAGCCCGGGAGGAGCGGGACTTCCCTACGAGCAGTACTTC | TRBJ2-7 | TRBD2 | TRBV7-9 | 16 | NA
CASTGEPQHF | TGTGCCAGCACTGGAGAGCCCCAGCATTTT | TRBJ1-5 | NA | TRBV28 | 10 | NA
CSGSGLHEQYF | TGCAGTGGGTCAGGGCTCCACGAGCAGTACTTC | TRBJ2-7 | NA | TRBV20-1 | 11 | NA
CASSILTGNQPQHF | TGTGCCAGTAGTATTCTGACAGGCAATCAGCCCCAGCATTTT | TRBJ1-5 | NA | TRBV19 | 14 | NA
CASSVGPGNYGYTF | TGTGCCAGCAGCGTAGGCCCAGGAAACTATGGCTACACCTTC | TRBJ1-2 | NA | TRBV9 | 14 | NA
CASSGDRSRVSEQFF | TGTGCCAGCAGTGGGGACAGGAGTAGAGTTTCTGAGCAGTTCTTC | TRBJ2-1 | TRBD1 | TRBV28 | 15 | NA
CASSLRPGEASPLHF | TGTGCCAGCAGCTTGAGGCCGGGTGAGGCTTCACCCCTCCACTTT | TRBJ1-6 | NA | TRBV11-2 | 15 | NA
CASSPQGTREQFF | TGTGCCAGTAGCCCGCAGGGTACCCGAGAGCAGTTCTTC | TRBJ2-1 | NA | TRBV19 | 13 | NA
CASSQALTSGGADTQYF | TGTGCCAGCAGCCAAGCCCTGACTAGCGGGGGGGCAGATACGCAGTATTTT | TRBJ2-3 | TRBD2 | TRBV4-2 | 17 | NA
CASGTANTGELFF | TGCGCCAGCGGGACTGCGAACACCGGGGAGCTGTTTTTT | TRBJ2-2 | NA | TRBV5-1 | 13 | NA
CASTKGASGGETQYF | TGTGCCAGCACCAAGGGAGCTAGCGGTGGGGAGACCCAGTACTTC | TRBJ2-5 | TRBD2 | TRBV28 | 15 | NA
CASSPSRAGWSSYNEQFF | TGTGCCAGCAGCCCCTCTAGGGCGGGGTGGAGCTCCTACAATGAGCAGTTCTTC | TRBJ2-1 | NA | TRBV7-7 | 18 | NA
CASRTGTVNTEAFF | TGTGCCAGCAGGACGGGGACAGTGAACACTGAAGCTTTCTTT | TRBJ1-1 | TRBD1 | TRBV7-8 | 14 | NA
CASSGPGQGHYEQYF | TGTGCCAGCAGCGGACCGGGACAGGGACACTACGAGCAGTACTTC | TRBJ2-7 | TRBD1 | TRBV6-1 | 15 | NA
CASSSAMTRVWEQYF | TGTGCCAGCAGCTCGGCCATGACTCGGGTTTGGGAGCAGTACTTC | TRBJ2-7 | NA | TRBV5-5 | 15 | NA
CAWSLAGTSTDTQYF | TGTGCCTGGAGTCTTGCGGGGACGAGCACAGATACGCAGTATTTT | TRBJ2-3 | NA | TRBV30 | 15 | once
CSVDWVGLNYGYTF | TGCAGCGTTGATTGGGTGGGACTTAACTATGGCTACACCTTC | TRBJ1-2 | NA | TRBV29-1 | 14 | NA
CATSRDSIRGGGAMNTEAFF | TGTGCCACCAGCAGAGACTCTATTCGGGGCGGAGGGGCAATGAACACTGAAGCTTTCTTT | TRBJ1-1 | NA | TRBV15 | 20 | NA
CASSQDGGRGYEQYF | TGCGCCAGCAGCCAAGATGGTGGCAGGGGTTACGAGCAGTACTTC | TRBJ2-7 | NA | TRBV4-3 | 15 | NA
CASSHSGGEAFF | TGCGCCAGCAGCCATTCCGGCGGTGAAGCTTTCTTT | TRBJ1-1 | NA | TRBV5-1 | 12 | NA
CASNTGTSSYEQYF | TGTGCCAGCAACACCGGGACTAGCTCCTACGAGCAGTACTTC | TRBJ2-7 | TRBD2 | TRBV7-2 | 14 | NA
CASSLDEIYEQYF | TGTGCCAGCAGCTTGGACGAGATCTACGAGCAGTACTTC | TRBJ2-7 | NA | TRBV5-6 | 13 | NA